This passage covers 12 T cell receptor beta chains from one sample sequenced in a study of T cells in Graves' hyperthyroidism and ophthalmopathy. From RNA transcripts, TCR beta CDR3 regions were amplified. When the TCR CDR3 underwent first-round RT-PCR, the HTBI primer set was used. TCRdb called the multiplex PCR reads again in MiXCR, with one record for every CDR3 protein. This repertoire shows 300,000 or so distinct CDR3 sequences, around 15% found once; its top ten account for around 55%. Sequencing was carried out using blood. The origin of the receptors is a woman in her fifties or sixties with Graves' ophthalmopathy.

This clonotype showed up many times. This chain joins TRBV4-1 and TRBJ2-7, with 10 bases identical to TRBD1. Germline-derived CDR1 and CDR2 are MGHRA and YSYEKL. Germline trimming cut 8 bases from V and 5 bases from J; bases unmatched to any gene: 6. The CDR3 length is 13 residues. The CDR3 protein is CASRRQGADEQYF. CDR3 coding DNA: TGCGCCAGCCGACGACAGGGGGCAGACGAGCAGTACTTC.

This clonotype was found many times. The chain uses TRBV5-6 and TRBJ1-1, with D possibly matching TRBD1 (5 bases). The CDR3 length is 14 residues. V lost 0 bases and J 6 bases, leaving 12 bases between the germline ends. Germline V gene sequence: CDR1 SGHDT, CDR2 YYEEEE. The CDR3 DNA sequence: TGTGCCAGCAGCTTGGATGAGGGGTGGTCTGAAGCTTTCTTT. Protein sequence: CASSLDEGWSEAFF.

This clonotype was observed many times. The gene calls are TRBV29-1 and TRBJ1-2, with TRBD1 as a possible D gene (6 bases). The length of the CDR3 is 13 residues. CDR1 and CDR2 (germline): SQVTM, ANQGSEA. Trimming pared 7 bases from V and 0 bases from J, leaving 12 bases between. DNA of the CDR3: TGCAGCGCTAGGACAGATACTAACTATGGCTACACCTTC. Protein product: CSARTDTNYGYTF. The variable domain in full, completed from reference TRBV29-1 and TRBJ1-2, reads SAVISQKPSRDICQRGTSLTIQCQVDSQVTMMFWYRQQPGQSLTLIATANQGSEATYESGFVIDKFPISRPNLTFSTLTVSNMSPEDSSIYLCSARTDTNYGYTFGSGTRLTVV.

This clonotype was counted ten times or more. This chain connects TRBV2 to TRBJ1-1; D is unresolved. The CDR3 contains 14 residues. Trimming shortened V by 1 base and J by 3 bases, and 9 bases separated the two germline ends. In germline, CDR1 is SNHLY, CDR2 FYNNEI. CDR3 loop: CASSEVGSYTEAFF. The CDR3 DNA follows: TGTGCCAGCAGTGAAGTAGGCAGCTACACTGAAGCTTTCTTT. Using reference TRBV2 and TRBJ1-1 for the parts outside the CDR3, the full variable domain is EPEVTQTPSHQVTQMGQEVILRCVPISNHLYFYWYRQILGQKVEFLVSFYNNEISEKSEIFDDQFSVERPDGSNFTLKIRSTKLEDSAMYFCASSEVGSYTEAFFGQGTRLTVV.

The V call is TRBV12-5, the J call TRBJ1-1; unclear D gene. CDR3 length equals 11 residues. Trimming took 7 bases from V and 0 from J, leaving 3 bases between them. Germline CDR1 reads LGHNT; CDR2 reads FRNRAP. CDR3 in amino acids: CASVLNTEAFF. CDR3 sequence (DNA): TGTGCTAGTGTCCTGAACACTGAAGCTTTCTTT.

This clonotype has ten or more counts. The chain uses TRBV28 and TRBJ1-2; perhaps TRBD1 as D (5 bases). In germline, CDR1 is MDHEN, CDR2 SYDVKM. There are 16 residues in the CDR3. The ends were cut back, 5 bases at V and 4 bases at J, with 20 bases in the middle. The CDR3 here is CASSPGPLGSSYGYTF. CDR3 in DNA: TGTGCCAGCAGTCCGGGGCCCTTGGGAAGTAGCTATGGCTACACCTTC.

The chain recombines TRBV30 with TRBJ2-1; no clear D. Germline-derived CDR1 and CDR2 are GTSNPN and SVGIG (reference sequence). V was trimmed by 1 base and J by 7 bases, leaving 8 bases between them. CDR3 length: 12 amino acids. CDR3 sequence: CAWSADGNEQFF. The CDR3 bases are TGTGCCTGGAGTGCCGATGGGAATGAGCAGTTCTTC.

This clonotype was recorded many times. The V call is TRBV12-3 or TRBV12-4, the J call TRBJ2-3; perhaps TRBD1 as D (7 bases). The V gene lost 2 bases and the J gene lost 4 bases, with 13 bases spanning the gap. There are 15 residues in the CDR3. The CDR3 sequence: CASSLNRGGADTQYF. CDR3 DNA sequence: TGTGCCAGCAGTTTAAACAGGGGAGGTGCAGATACGCAGTATTTT.

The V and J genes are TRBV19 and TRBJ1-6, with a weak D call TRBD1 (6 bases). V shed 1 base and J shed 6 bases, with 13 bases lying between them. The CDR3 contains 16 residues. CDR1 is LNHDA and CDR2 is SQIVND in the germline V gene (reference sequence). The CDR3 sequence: CASSIGGHFFNSPLHF. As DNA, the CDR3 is TGTGCCAGTAGTATAGGGGGACACTTTTTTAATTCACCCCTCCACTTT.

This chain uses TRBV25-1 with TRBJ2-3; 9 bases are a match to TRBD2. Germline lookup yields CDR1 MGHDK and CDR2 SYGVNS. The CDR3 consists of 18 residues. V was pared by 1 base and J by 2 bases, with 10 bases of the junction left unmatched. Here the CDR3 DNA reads TGTGCCAGCAGTGAATCCGTCCTAGCGGGAAAGTTCACAGATACGCAGTATTTT. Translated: CASSESVLAGKFTDTQYF.

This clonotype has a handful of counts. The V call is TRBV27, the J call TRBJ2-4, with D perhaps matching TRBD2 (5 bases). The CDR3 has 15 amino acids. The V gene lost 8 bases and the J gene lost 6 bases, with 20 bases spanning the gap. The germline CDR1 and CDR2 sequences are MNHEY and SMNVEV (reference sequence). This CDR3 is CASSLSPEGRNIQYF. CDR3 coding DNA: TGTGCCAGCTCCCTTAGCCCAGAAGGGAGAAACATTCAGTACTTC.

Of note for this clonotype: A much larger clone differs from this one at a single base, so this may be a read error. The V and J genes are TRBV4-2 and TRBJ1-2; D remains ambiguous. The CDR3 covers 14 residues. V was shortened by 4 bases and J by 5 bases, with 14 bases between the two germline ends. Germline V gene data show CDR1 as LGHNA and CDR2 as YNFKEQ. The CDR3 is CASSRELLGYGYTF. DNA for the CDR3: TGTGCCAGCAGCCGAGAGTTGTTGGGGTATGGCTACACCTTC.